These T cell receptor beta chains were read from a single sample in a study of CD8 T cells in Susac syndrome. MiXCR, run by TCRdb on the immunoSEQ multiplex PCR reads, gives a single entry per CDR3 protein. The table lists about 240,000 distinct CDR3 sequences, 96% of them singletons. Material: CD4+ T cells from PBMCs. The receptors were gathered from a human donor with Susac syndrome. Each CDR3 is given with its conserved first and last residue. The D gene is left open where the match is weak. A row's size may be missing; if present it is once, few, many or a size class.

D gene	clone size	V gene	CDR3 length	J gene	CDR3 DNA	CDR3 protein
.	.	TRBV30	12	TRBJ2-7	TGTGCCCTTACGACTGGGAGTTACGAGCAGTACTTC	CALTTGSYEQYF
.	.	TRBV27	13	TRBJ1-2	TGTGCCAGCAGCCCCAGTGGTTTGCGTGGCTACACCTTC	CASSPSGLRGYTF
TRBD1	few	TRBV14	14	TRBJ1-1	TGTGCCAGCAGCCAAGTAACAGGGGGCTCCGAAGCTTTCTTT	CASSQVTGGSEAFF
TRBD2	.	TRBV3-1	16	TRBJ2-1	TGTGCCAGCAGCCAAGATGCAGCGGGAGGCCACAATGAGCAGTTCTTC	CASSQDAAGGHNEQFF
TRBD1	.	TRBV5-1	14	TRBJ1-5	TGCGCCAGCAGCTTGGAAGGGGGCGGTCAGCCCCAGCATTTT	CASSLEGGGQPQHF
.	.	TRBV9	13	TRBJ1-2	TGTGCCAGCAGCGTAGGGGGATTCTATGGCTACACCTTC	CASSVGGFYGYTF
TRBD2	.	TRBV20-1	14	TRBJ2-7	TGCAGTGCCACCGGACTAGCGGGAGTGTACGAGCAGTACTTC	CSATGLAGVYEQYF
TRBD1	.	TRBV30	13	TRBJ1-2	TGTGCCTGGACCGACAGGGATTACGATGGCTACACCTTC	CAWTDRDYDGYTF
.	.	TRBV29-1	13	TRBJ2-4	TGCAGCGTGAGAACCGGACGGTTAAACATTCAGTACTTC	CSVRTGRLNIQYF
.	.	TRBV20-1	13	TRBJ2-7	TGCAGTGCTAGGGGGTCAACCAATCAGGAGCAGTACTTC	CSARGSTNQEQYF
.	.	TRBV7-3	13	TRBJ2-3	TGTGCCAGCAGCTTCAAGGGGTCGGATACGCAGTATTTT	CASSFKGSDTQYF
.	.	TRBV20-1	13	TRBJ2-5	TGCAGCGCCCCGGGGCCAGGCCAAGAGACCCAGTACTTC	CSAPGPGQETQYF
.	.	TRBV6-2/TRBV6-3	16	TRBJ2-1	TGTGCCAGCAGTTACTCAGGCACTAGCAGGGGGAATGAGCAGTTCTTC	CASSYSGTSRGNEQFF
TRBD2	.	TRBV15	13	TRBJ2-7	TGTGCCACCCCCGCGGGGGGATCCTACGAGCAGTACTTC	CATPAGGSYEQYF
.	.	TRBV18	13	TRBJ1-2	TGTGCCAGCTCACCTAGGACCGCGTATGGCTACACCTTC	CASSPRTAYGYTF
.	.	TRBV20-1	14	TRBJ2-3	TGCAGTGCCACAAAACAGGAGCTCACAGATACGCAGTATTTT	CSATKQELTDTQYF
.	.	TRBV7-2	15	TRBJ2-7	TGTGCCAGCAGTACTCCGGGGCTAGTTGTTGGGGAGCAGTACTTC	CASSTPGLVVGEQYF
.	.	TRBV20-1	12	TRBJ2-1	TGCAGTGGCCTGACAGGTTATGGTGAGCAGTTCTTC	CSGLTGYGEQFF
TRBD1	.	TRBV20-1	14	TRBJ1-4	TGCAGTGCTAGATCGACAGGGCGAAATGAAAAACTGTTTTTT	CSARSTGRNEKLFF
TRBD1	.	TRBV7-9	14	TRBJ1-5	TGTGCCAGCAGCTCGGACAGGGGTTATCAGCCCCAGCATTTT	CASSSDRGYQPQHF
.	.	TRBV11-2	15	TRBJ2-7	TGTGCCAGCAGCTTAACGGGTAGCGGACCCTACGAGCAGTACTTC	CASSLTGSGPYEQYF
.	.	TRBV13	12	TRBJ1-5	TGTGCCAGCAGCCCGTGGGATCAGCCCCAGCATTTT	CASSPWDQPQHF
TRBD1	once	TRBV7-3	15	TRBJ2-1	TGTGCCAGCAGCTTGGGACAGGGAAGAAGGAATGAGCAGTTCTTC	CASSLGQGRRNEQFF
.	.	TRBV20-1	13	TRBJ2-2	TGCAGTGCAAGGACTGCGAACGTAGGGGAGCTGTTTTTT	CSARTANVGELFF
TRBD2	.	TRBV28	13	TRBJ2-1	TGTGCCAGCAGCCGGGGGGGGAGCAATGAGCAGTTCTTC	CASSRGGSNEQFF
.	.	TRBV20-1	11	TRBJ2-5	TGCAGTGGAACGAGGGAAGAGACCCAGTACTTC	CSGTREETQYF